The sequence of this T cell receptor beta chain was determined in a study of T cell clonality in common variable immunodeficiency. Regarding the study as a whole: CVID patient heterogeneity limited repertoire-clinical complication correlations. Reportedly, TCR beta sequences from common variable immunodeficiency showed fewer deletions and N-nucleotide insertions. Compared with healthy controls, CVID subjects showed increased TCRbeta clonality, mostly in about a third.

CVID and control samples used equivalent genomic DNA input. Sequencing was performed with immunoSEQ multiplex PCR; in TCRdb, only in-frame clones are kept and a portion is missing. The repertoire consists of roughly 32,000 clones, none detected only once. This CDR3 is 15 amino acids long. Germline V lookup: CDR1 SGHRS, CDR2 YFSETQ. V was trimmed by 4 bases and J by 5 bases, leaving 19 bases between them. This clone was seen a handful of times. Antigen: not known. The DNA ends 3 residues before the CDR3 does, and the rest of the CDR3 is filled in from the germline J gene. The sample comprised peripheral blood mononuclear cells. The chain employs TRBV5-1 and TRBJ2-7; possible D gene TRBD1, 6 bases. The source of this sequence is a person aged 18-69 years in good health. CDR3 DNA (partial): TGCGCCAGCAGCCCTGGACAGTTAGGGATCGACGAG. As protein: CASSPGQLGIDE. The full CDR3 is CASSPGQLGIDEQYF.